This T cell receptor beta chain was sequenced for a study of T cell responses to AZD1222 COVID-19 vaccine. Overall study results and limits: There were repertoire samples only from the period after the peak T cell response.

The CDR3 is made up of 12 amino acids. Germline CDR1 is LGHNT and CDR2 is FRNRAP. V trimming: 5 bases; J trimming: 6 bases; junction bases outside the gene matches: 2. The method was immunoSEQ multiplex PCR; TCRdb's version includes in-frame clones alone and lacks a portion of them. The sample records around 75,000 clones, approximately 88% being singletons. The table lists this clone with a few counts. What it recognizes is unknown. This receptor was identified in an adult who received the MenACWY meningococcal vaccine as a control. V usage is TRBV12-5 and J usage is TRBJ2-7; the match to TRBD2 covers 9 bases. The sequenced sample was peripheral blood, obtained 28 days after the second dose of the MenACWY control vaccine. The DNA of the CDR3 is TGTGCTAGTGGTCGCGGGGGGGGCGAGCAGTACTTC. Encoded protein: CASGRGGGEQYF.